A single sample gave rise to the 7 T cell receptor beta chains below, sequenced in a study of blood T cell repertoires in COVID-19 (dated by TCRdb to the early 2020s). The library came from the immunoSEQ multiplex PCR assay. TCRdb provides this immuneACCESS table in a form limited to in-frame rearrangements. Some clones are lacking; in checked studies, under half of them reflect an unresolved V gene, and why the rest are absent is not known. Recorded for this sample are 120,000 or so clones; about four fifths of them occurred a single time. In total, the top ten clones hold about a sixth of the sample. Sequencing input: peripheral blood. All receptors come from a man aged 60 to 69 with active or convalescent COVID-19.

J is TRBJ2-5 and V is TRBV6-2 or TRBV6-3, with 7 bases fitting TRBD2. This CDR3 comprises 14 residues. Germline lookup yields CDR1 MNHEY and CDR2 SVGEGT. The V segment lost 0 bases and the J segment 4 bases; nucleotides outside the gene matches: 2. CDR3 amino acids: CASSYSWGGETQYF. The CDR3 DNA sequence: TGTGCCAGCAGTTACTCATGGGGGGGAGAGACCCAGTACTTC.

The chain carries TRBV11-3 and TRBJ2-1; 10 bases match TRBD1. This CDR3 has 15 amino acids. The germline CDR1 and CDR2 sequences are SGHNT and YENEEA. The trim removed 0 bases at V and 6 bases at J, leaving 2 bases unmatched. The CDR3 is CASSLEGTGVNEQFF. CDR3 coding DNA: TGTGCCAGCAGCTTAGAGGGGACAGGGGTCAATGAGCAGTTCTTC.

The chain links TRBV3-1 (or the pseudogene TRBV3-2) to TRBJ2-4; TRBD1 might be the D (6 bases). The V and J ends lost 5 bases and 4 bases respectively, with 9 bases between them. Germline V CDR1 and CDR2: LGHDT, YNNKEL (reference sequence). The CDR3 spans 13 residues. The CDR3 loop is CASSSGQKNIQYF. In nucleotides, the CDR3 is TGTGCCAGCAGCTCCGGACAGAAAAACATTCAGTACTTC.

V is TRBV6-5 and J is TRBJ1-4; 9 positions agree with TRBD1. Germline CDR1 is MNHEY and CDR2 is SVGAGI. V trimming: 8 bases; J trimming: 0 bases; junction bases outside the gene matches: 4. The CDR3 consists of 15 residues. The CDR3 sequence is CASCRDRATNEKLFF. In nucleotides, the CDR3 is TGTGCCAGCTGCCGGGACAGGGCAACTAATGAAAAACTGTTTTTT.

The chain employs TRBV24-1 and TRBJ2-1, with TRBD1 identical over 10 bases. Germline V gene data show CDR1 as KGHDR and CDR2 as SFDVKD. The CDR3 totals 15 residues. Trimming removed 4 bases from V and 8 bases from J; junction bases left unmatched: 7. Written as DNA, the CDR3 is TGTGCCACCAGTGAGTCGGGACAGGGGTTTGATGAGCAGTTCTTC. Protein sequence: CATSESGQGFDEQFF.

The chain joins TRBV29-1 to TRBJ2-3, with TRBD1 matching 8 bases. This CDR3 comprises 14 residues. Germline CDR1 is SQVTM and CDR2 is ANQGSEA. The V gene end was trimmed by 6 bases and the J gene end by 0 bases; junction bases not matched to a gene: 5. The CDR3 bases are TGCAGCGTCGCCCAGGGGGCTAGCACAGATACGCAGTATTTT. It specifies CSVAQGASTDTQYF.

The V gene is TRBV4-3, the J gene TRBJ2-3, with no clear D. Germline V CDR1 and CDR2: LGHNA, YSLEER. CDR3 length equals 14 residues. V was trimmed by 0 bases and J by 6 bases, leaving 10 bases between them. In DNA form, the CDR3 reads TGCGCCAGCAGCCAAGATGAAAAGGAGGATACGCAGTATTTT. Its translation: CASSQDEKEDTQYF.